Listed below are T cell receptor beta chains from one sample, sequenced in a study of blood T cell repertoires in COVID-19. TCRdb's copy holds only in-frame clones and misses some; the assay was immunoSEQ multiplex PCR. This table holds about 350,000 clones, about nine tenths found once. Specimen: PBMCs or T cells enriched from blood (not recorded which). The receptor source for this set is a woman aged 25 to 39 who had been exposed to COVID-19. Each CDR3 is given with its conserved first and last residue. The D gene is left open where the match is weak. Clone size is shown for a subset of rows, as once, few, many or a class of expanded clone.

J gene,D gene,CDR3 length,clone size,V gene,CDR3 DNA,CDR3 protein
TRBJ1-1,NA,14,NA,TRBV7-9,TGTGCCAGCAGCTTGGGACATTGGAACACTGAAGCTTTCTTT,CASSLGHWNTEAFF
TRBJ2-1,NA,14,once,TRBV11-2,TGTGCCAGCAGCTCAAGGGACTTCCACAATGAGCAGTTCTTC,CASSSRDFHNEQFF
TRBJ1-4,NA,13,NA,TRBV11-3,TGTGCCAGCAGCTTACGGGGGGGTGAAAAACTGTTTTTT,CASSLRGGEKLFF
TRBJ1-2,NA,14,NA,TRBV7-9,TGTGCCAGCAGCGGTACCGGGTCGCACTATGGCTACACCTTC,CASSGTGSHYGYTF
TRBJ2-1,TRBD1,17,NA,TRBV5-1,TGCGCCAGCAGCTTGGCCCCGGCGGCAGGGGGCTTGCTTGAGCAGTTCTTC,CASSLAPAAGGLLEQFF
TRBJ2-7,NA,12,NA,TRBV28,TGTGCCAGCAGCCCGGACATTTACGAGCAGTACTTC,CASSPDIYEQYF
TRBJ1-4,NA,15,NA,TRBV11-2,TGTGCCAGCAGCCAGGAGGCGGCGGCGCGCGAAAAACTGTTTTTT,CASSQEAAAREKLFF
TRBJ2-1,TRBD2,15,NA,TRBV18,TGTGCCAGCTCGACGACTAGCGGGAGGTCGGTTGAGCAGTTCTTC,CASSTTSGRSVEQFF
TRBJ2-1,NA,16,NA,TRBV5-1,TGCGCCAGCAGCTTGGCCCTAGGACAGGGAGGGAATGAGCAGTTCTTC,CASSLALGQGGNEQFF
TRBJ1-6,NA,16,NA,TRBV27,TGTGCCAGCAGTTTATCGTACAGGGAGGGGAATTCACCCCTCCACTTT,CASSLSYREGNSPLHF
TRBJ2-7,TRBD1,12,NA,TRBV14,TGTGCCAGCAGCCAGACAGGGTACGAGCAGTACTTC,CASSQTGYEQYF
TRBJ2-2,NA,13,NA,TRBV12-3/TRBV12-4,TGTGCCAGCAGTCCCCAGGGTAGCGGGGAGCTGTTTTTT,CASSPQGSGELFF
TRBJ1-2,NA,14,NA,TRBV11-2,TGTGCCAGCAGTCAGGGGTGGGCAGACCATGGCTACACCTTC,CASSQGWADHGYTF
TRBJ2-1,NA,12,NA,TRBV5-1,TGCGCCAGCACTAAGCCGTCCAATGAGCAGTTCTTC,CASTKPSNEQFF
TRBJ2-3,NA,11,NA,TRBV7-9,TGTGCCAGCAGCTCAACAGATACGCAGTATTTT,CASSSTDTQYF
TRBJ2-7,NA,11,NA,TRBV27,TGTGCCAGGATCCCCGGGTTCGTCCCCTTCTTC,CARIPGFVPFF
TRBJ2-1,NA,13,NA,TRBV11-2,TGTGCCAGCGAAGGGGATTCCTACAATGAGCAGTTCTTC,CASEGDSYNEQFF
TRBJ2-1,TRBD2,15,NA,TRBV20-1,TGCAGTGCTAGTAAAGCGGGAGTCTCCTACAATGAGCAGTTCTTC,CSASKAGVSYNEQFF
TRBJ1-5,TRBD1,16,few,TRBV28,TGTGCCAGCAGTCTCACAGGACAGGGGCGCAATCAGCCCCAGCATTTT,CASSLTGQGRNQPQHF
TRBJ1-5,TRBD1,15,NA,TRBV5-1,TGCGCCAGCAGCTTGGGGGACAGGGGCGGGCAGCCCCAGCATTTT,CASSLGDRGGQPQHF
TRBJ2-1,TRBD2,17,NA,TRBV7-6,TGTGCCAGCAGCTCTAGCCTCACTAGCGGGGCCCCCAATGAGCAGTTCTTC,CASSSSLTSGAPNEQFF
TRBJ1-2,NA,14,NA,TRBV28,TGTGCCAGCAGCGACCCCGGGTCACACTATGGCTACACCTTC,CASSDPGSHYGYTF
TRBJ1-2,TRBD1,14,few,TRBV2,TGTGCCAGCAGTCGACAGGGCGAGGGCTATGGCTACACCTTC,CASSRQGEGYGYTF
TRBJ2-2,TRBD2,18,NA,TRBV13,TGTGCCAGCAGCCCCCGGCTAGCGGGAGGGCCGAACACCGGGGAGCTGTTTTTT,CASSPRLAGGPNTGELFF
TRBJ2-2,TRBD2,16,NA,TRBV3-1/TRBV3-2,TGTGCCAGCAGCCATTATCTAGCGGGAGAAACCGGGGAGCTGTTTTTT,CASSHYLAGETGELFF
TRBJ1-5,NA,13,NA,TRBV28,TGTGCCAGCAGCTTGCCGGGCAATCAGCCCCAGCATTTT,CASSLPGNQPQHF
TRBJ1-1,TRBD1,13,NA,TRBV27,TGTGCCAGCCGCTCAGGGGGCGCCCCTGAAGCTTTCTTT,CASRSGGAPEAFF
TRBJ1-2,NA,14,NA,TRBV13,TGTGCCAGCAGCTTGGGAGGTTCTAACTATGGCTACACCTTC,CASSLGGSNYGYTF
TRBJ1-1,NA,13,NA,TRBV30,TGTGCCTGGAGTGTGAGGATGAACACTGAAGCTTTCTTT,CAWSVRMNTEAFF
TRBJ1-4,NA,12,NA,TRBV7-9,TGTGCCAGCAGCACTATCCCGGAAAAACTGTTTTTT,CASSTIPEKLFF
TRBJ1-1,NA,11,once,TRBV10-3,TGTGCCATCAGTGGGGCGGACAAAGCTTTCTTT,CAISGADKAFF
TRBJ1-6,NA,14,NA,TRBV6-1,TGTGCCAGCAGTGAACGGGGGAGGGATTCACCCCTCCACTTT,CASSERGRDSPLHF
TRBJ1-3,NA,15,NA,TRBV6-5,TGTGCCAGCAGTTACTCGTCCAGCTCTGGAAACACCATATATTTT,CASSYSSSSGNTIYF
TRBJ2-1,TRBD2,16,NA,TRBV16,TGTGCCAGCAGCCACCGAATGGCGGGAGGGTTAAATGAGCAGTTCTTC,CASSHRMAGGLNEQFF
TRBJ2-7,NA,15,NA,TRBV11-1,TGTGCCAGCAGCTTACTTTCGGACAGCGGTGGTCTGCAGTACTTC,CASSLLSDSGGLQYF
TRBJ2-7,TRBD2,13,NA,TRBV27,TGTGCCAGCAGTGGGCTAGCGGGCTACGAGCAGTACTTC,CASSGLAGYEQYF
TRBJ1-6,TRBD1,16,once,TRBV27,TGTGCCAGCAGTCCGTCCTACGACAGGGCCAATTCACCCCTCCACTTT,CASSPSYDRANSPLHF
TRBJ1-2,TRBD1,13,NA,TRBV5-6,TGTGCCAGCAGCTTGAGCAGGGGGAGCCCCTACACCTTC,CASSLSRGSPYTF
TRBJ1-4,NA,14,once,TRBV21-1,TGTGCCAGCAGCACCCAACAGGGTAATAAAAAACTGTTTTTT,CASSTQQGNKKLFF
TRBJ2-5,NA,15,NA,TRBV11-3,TGTGCCAGCTATAGGGCCGAGCGGACTCAAGAGACCCAGTACTTC,CASYRAERTQETQYF
TRBJ2-3,TRBD2,12,NA,TRBV30,TGTGCCTGGAGTGCCCTAGCGGAGCGCCCGTATTTT,CAWSALAERPYF
TRBJ1-5,NA,18,once,TRBV24-1,TGTGCCACCAGTGATTCCCCGGGGGGAGGGAACCCCAATCAGCCCCAGCATTTT,CATSDSPGGGNPNQPQHF
TRBJ2-2,NA,14,NA,TRBV5-1,TGCGCCAGCAGCTTGGTTGGCGGGACCGGGGAGCTGTTTTTT,CASSLVGGTGELFF
TRBJ1-5,NA,14,NA,TRBV4-2,TGTGCCAGCAGCCAAGGGGGGGAAACTCAGCCCCAGCATTTT,CASSQGGETQPQHF
TRBJ1-2,NA,16,NA,TRBV9,TGTGCCAGCAGCTACCAGACAGGTCCCGTTCCCTATGGCTACACCTTC,CASSYQTGPVPYGYTF
TRBJ2-3,TRBD1,14,once,TRBV19,TGTGCCAGTAGTACTCCCGCAGGGGGAACAACGCAGTATTTT,CASSTPAGGTTQYF
TRBJ2-3,NA,14,once,TRBV5-4,TGTGCCAGCAGCTTGGACAGGGGCACAGATACGCAGTATTTT,CASSLDRGTDTQYF
TRBJ1-3,NA,16,NA,TRBV5-6,TGTGCCAGCAGCAAATGGGCCCCCAGCTCTGGAAACACCATATATTTT,CASSKWAPSSGNTIYF
TRBJ1-4,NA,12,NA,TRBV25-1,TGTGCCAGCAGTGAACCGAATGAAAAACTGTTTTTT,CASSEPNEKLFF
TRBJ1-6,NA,16,NA,TRBV3-1/TRBV3-2,TGTGCCAGCAGCGCCATCACGGCAGGTCTTAATTCACCCCTCCACTTT,CASSAITAGLNSPLHF
TRBJ2-1,TRBD2,16,NA,TRBV7-9,TGTGCCAGCAGCTATTCCGGGACTAGCGCAATCAATGAGCAGTTCTTC,CASSYSGTSAINEQFF
TRBJ2-6,NA,15,NA,TRBV18,TGTGCCAGCTCACCCCCGAGCTCTGGGGCCAACGTCCTGACTTTC,CASSPPSSGANVLTF